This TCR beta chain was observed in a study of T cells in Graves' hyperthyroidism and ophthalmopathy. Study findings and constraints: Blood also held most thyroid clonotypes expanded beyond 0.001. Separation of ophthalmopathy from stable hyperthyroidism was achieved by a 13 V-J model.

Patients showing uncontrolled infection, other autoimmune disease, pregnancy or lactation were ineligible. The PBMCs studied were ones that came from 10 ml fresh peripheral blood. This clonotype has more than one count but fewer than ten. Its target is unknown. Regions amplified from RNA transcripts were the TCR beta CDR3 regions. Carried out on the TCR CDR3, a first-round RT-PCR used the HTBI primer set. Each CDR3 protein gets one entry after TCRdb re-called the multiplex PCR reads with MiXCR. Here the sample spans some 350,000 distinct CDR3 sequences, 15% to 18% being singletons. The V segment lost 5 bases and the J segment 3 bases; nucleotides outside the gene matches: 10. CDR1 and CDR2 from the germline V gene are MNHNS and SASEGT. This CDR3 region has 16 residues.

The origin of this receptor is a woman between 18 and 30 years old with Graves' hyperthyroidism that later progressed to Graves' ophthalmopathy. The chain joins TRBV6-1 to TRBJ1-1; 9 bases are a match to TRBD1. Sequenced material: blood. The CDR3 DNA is TGTGCCAGCAGTACCGACCGGACAGGGGCTGACACTGAAGCTTTCTTT. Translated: CASSTDRTGADTEAFF.